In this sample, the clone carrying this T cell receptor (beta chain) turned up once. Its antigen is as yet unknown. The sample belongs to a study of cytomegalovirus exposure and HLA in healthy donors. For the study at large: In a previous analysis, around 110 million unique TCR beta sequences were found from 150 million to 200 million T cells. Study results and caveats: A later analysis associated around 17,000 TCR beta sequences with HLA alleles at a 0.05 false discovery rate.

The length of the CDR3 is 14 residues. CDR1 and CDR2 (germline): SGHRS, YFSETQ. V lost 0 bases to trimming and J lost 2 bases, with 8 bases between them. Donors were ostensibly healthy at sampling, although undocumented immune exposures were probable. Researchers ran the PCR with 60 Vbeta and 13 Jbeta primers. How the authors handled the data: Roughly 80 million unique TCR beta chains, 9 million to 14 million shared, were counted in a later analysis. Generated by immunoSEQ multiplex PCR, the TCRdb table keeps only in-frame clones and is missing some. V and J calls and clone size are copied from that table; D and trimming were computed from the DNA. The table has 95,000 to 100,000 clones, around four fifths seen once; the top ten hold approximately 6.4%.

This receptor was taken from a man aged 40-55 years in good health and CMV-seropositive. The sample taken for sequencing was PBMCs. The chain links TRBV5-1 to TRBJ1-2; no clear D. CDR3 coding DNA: TGCGCCAGCAGCTTGGTAGCCGGAAACTATGGCTACACCTTC. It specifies CASSLVAGNYGYTF.